The T cell receptor (beta chain) described here comes from a study of blood T cell repertoires in COVID-19. The overall study: Some COVID-19 samples were acute and others convalescent; all came from the United States, Italy and Spain. T cells, B-cell-depleted T cells, or PBMCs supplied cDNA or gDNA.

V lost 5 bases and J 2 bases, leaving 10 bases between the germline ends. Per the germline V gene, CDR1 is SGHNT and CDR2 is YYREEE (reference sequence). The CDR3 covers 13 residues. TCRdb's table, derived via immunoSEQ multiplex PCR, lists solely in-frame clones and lacks some. The table has about 140,000 clones, around 88% seen once. The sample consisted of peripheral blood. The V gene is TRBV5-4, the J gene TRBJ1-1; TRBD1 is a possible D gene (6 bases). The TCR originated in a human donor in a cohort sampled during active COVID-19. The CDR3 nucleotides are TGTGCCAGCAGGGGACATGCAAACACTGAAGCTTTCTTT. This codes for CASRGHANTEAFF. The full variable domain, in which reference TRBV5-4 and TRBJ1-1 provide the parts outside the CDR3, is ETGVTQSPTHLIKTRGQQVTLRCSSQSGHNTVSWYQQALGQGPQFIFQYYREEENGRGNFPPRFSGLQFPNYSSELNVNALELDDSALYLCASRGHANTEAFFGQGTRLTVV.